Below are 6 T cell receptor beta chains sequenced from a single sample in a study of T cells in Graves' hyperthyroidism and ophthalmopathy. Amplification of TCR beta CDR3 regions used RNA as the template. The TCR CDR3 was amplified in a first-round RT-PCR using the HTBI primer set. TCRdb reprocessed the multiplex PCR reads via MiXCR and lists one record per CDR3 protein. The table records 300,000 to 350,000 distinct CDR3 sequences, about a sixth of them present only once. Specimen: blood. The source of these receptors is a middle-aged woman with Graves' ophthalmopathy.

This clonotype appeared many times. The rearrangement links TRBV7-8 to TRBJ2-2; the D is unclear. The germline gives CDR1 SGHVS, CDR2 FQNEAQ. The CDR3 has 14 amino acids. V was shortened by 1 base and J by 7 bases, with 10 bases between the two germline ends. The CDR3 here is CASSLGSLGGELFF. CDR3 DNA: TGTGCCAGCAGCTTAGGGTCCCTCGGCGGGGAGCTGTTTTTT.

In this sample, this clonotype turned up many times. The chain has TRBV6-1 and TRBJ2-2; 8 nucleotides align to TRBD2. Germline V lookup: CDR1 MNHNS, CDR2 SASEGT. The V gene end was trimmed by 6 bases and the J gene end by 1 base; junction bases not matched to a gene: 7. This CDR3 contains 16 residues. The CDR3 DNA reads as TGTGCCAGCAGCACCTGGCTAGCGGGGAACACCGGGGAGCTGTTTTTT. It specifies CASSTWLAGNTGELFF.

This chain joins TRBV13 and TRBJ2-5; TRBD1 aligns across 11 bases. J was trimmed by 3 bases and V by 5 bases; bases with no gene match: 8. CDR1 and CDR2 (germline): PRHDT, FYEKMQ (reference sequence). The CDR3 is 16 residues long. The CDR3, as DNA: TGTGCCAGCAGCATAACCCGGGACAGGGGGAAAGAGACCCAGTACTTC. Amino acid sequence: CASSITRDRGKETQYF.

This clonotype was seen at least ten times. The V call is TRBV12-3 or TRBV12-4, the J call TRBJ2-7; D gene ambiguous. The germline V and J ends were trimmed by 8 bases and 2 bases, with 13 bases remaining between them. CDR3 length equals 13 residues. This CDR3 reads CASRPGVAYEQYF. CDR3 DNA sequence: TGTGCCAGCCGTCCGGGCGTAGCCTACGAGCAGTACTTC.

This clonotype was observed at least ten times. The V and J genes are TRBV5-1 and TRBJ2-7; maybe TRBD2 (6 bases). CDR3 length: 15 amino acids. Germline V gene data show CDR1 as SGHRS and CDR2 as YFSETQ. Trimming removed 4 bases at V and 2 bases at J, with 16 bases between. The CDR3: CASSPGGTGTYEQYF. CDR3 DNA: TGCGCCAGCAGCCCTGGGGGGACTGGCACCTACGAGCAGTACTTC.

J is TRBJ2-7 and V is TRBV6-4; TRBD1 is a possible D gene (5 bases). The germline gives CDR1 MRHNA, CDR2 SNTAGT. This CDR3 comprises 12 residues. V was clipped by 7 bases and J by 3 bases, with 10 bases between them. The CDR3 sequence is CASTTTGYEQYF. As DNA, the CDR3 is TGTGCCAGCACAACTACAGGCTACGAGCAGTACTTC.